This TCR beta chain was captured in a study of regulatory T cells in long-lasting Graves disease. As for the study in general: The term persistent Graves' disease signified upward of 5 years on antithyroid drugs with positive TSH receptor antibodies. Study results and limitations: The study found persistent patients shared more public clonotypes (roughly 2,500) than new patients (around 1,000). Segments TRBV28, TRBJ1-2 and TRBJ2-5 showed preferential usage in persistent disease.

CDR3-region Arm-PCR and iRepertoire HTBI primers produced the TCR beta libraries. TCRdb ran MiXCR on the multiplex PCR reads and lists one entry per CDR3 protein. The table shows a few hundred thousand distinct CDR3 sequences, with roughly 25% occurring only once. J was trimmed by 9 bases and V by 6 bases; bases with no gene match: 14. CDR1 is DFQATT, CDR2 SNEGSKA, per germline (reference sequence). This CDR3 is built from 14 residues. Time point given: persistent/refractory GD, antithyroid drugs over 5 years with positive TRAb. Extracted PBMC RNA gave rise to the TCR library. An endocrinology department in Xi'an, China, recruited the patients. About this clonotype: Its antigen remains unknown.

This material consisted of peripheral blood mononuclear cells (PBMCs), taken when the disease was refractory, from a patient treated with antithyroid drugs. This chain uses TRBV20-1 with TRBJ2-7; 10 bases line up with TRBD2. The sequence was collected from a woman in her forties with Graves disease. The chain's CDR3 is CSAPTSGSSIGQYF. The CDR3 nucleotides read TGCAGTGCCCCGACTAGCGGGTCCTCTATCGGGCAGTACTTC.